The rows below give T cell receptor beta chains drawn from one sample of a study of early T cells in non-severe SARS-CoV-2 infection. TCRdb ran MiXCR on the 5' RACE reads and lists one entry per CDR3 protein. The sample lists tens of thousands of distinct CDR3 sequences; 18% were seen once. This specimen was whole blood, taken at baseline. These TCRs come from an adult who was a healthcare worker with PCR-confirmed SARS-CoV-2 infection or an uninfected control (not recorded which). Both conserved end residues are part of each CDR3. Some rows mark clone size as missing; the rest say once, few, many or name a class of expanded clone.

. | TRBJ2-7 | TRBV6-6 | CASTPGTSGGLTYEQYF
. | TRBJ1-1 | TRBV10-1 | CASTPGQSNTEAFF
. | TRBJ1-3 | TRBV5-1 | CASSENSRGNTIYF
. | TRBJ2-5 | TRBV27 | CASSLKYQETQYF
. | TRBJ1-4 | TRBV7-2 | CASRNTGSSEKLFF
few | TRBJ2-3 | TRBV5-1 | CASSPESDTQYF
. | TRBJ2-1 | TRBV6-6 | CASSQKTGSPYNEQFF
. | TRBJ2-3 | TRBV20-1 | CSAIIASLSTDTQYF
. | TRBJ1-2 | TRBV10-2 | CASSDPGGNYGYTF
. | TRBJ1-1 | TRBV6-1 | CASSKNTEAFF
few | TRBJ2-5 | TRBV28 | CASRSPGRGQETQYF
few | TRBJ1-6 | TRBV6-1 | CASSDRGRGSPLHF
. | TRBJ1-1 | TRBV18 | CASSRGPSHYTEAFF
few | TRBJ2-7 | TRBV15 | CATSREWGQNYEQYF
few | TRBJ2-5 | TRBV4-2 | CASSQDSRGGLETQYF
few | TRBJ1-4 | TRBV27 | CASSFFGNSNEKLFF
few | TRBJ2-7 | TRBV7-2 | CASSEDWSEQYF
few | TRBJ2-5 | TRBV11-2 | CASSPGLAGGWETQYF
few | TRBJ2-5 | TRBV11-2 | CASSSPGLKETQYF
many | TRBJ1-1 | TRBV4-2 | CASSQAGANTEAFF
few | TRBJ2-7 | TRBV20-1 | CSARLPWGASYEQYF
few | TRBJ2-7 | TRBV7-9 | CASSLGTGILEQYF
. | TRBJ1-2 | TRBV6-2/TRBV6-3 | CASRERDIPGYTF
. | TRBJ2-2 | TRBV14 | CASSPHLNTGELFF
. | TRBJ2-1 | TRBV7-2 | CASSPGQGRSNEQFF
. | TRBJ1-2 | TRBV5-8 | CASSRPAGEGYTF
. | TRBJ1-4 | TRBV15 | CATSRGGTGNEKLFF
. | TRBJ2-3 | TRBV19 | CASRTQAEVGEDTQYF
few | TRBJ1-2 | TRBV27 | CASSPSDRIPNYGYTF
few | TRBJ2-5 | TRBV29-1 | CSVREQETQYF
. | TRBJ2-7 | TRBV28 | CASGGQQQYF
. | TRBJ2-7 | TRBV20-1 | CSARSGYSYEQYF
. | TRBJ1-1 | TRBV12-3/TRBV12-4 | CASKAQTGKRPEAFF
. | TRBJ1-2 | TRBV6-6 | CASSPRGTGNLYGYTF
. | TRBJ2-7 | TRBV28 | CASSLGFYEIYEQYF
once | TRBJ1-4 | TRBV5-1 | CASSLTTGNEKLFF
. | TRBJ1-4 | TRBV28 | CASRSEGFATNEKLFF
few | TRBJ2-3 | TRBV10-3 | CAISEPGLAGDTQYF
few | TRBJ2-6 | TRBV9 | CASSPESPGANVLTF
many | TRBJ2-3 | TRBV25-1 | CASSDSTSGSQDTQYF
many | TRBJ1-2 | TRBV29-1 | CSVVGEYGYTF
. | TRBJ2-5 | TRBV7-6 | CASSLDWGIQTQYF
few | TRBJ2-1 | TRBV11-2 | CASSLALGGLGYHNEQFF
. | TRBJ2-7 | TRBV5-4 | CASSLGTGNYEQYF
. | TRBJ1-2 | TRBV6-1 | CASNSRDRANYGYTF
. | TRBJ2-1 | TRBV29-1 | CSVRAGGGDEQFF
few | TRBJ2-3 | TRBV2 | CASTRTASTDTQYF
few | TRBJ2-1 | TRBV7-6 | CASSLAPAGVRNEQFF